This T cell receptor (beta chain) was identified in a study of T cell responses to AZD1222 COVID-19 vaccine. Study-level background: Investigators merged groups given second doses at roughly 4 or roughly 12 weeks.

Study-level results: Seropositive status at baseline applied to only 5 to 7 AZD1222 recipients. Donors were largely white British and mainly female; clonal diversity was possibly underestimated. Spike-specific TCR breadth and depth both grew after two AZD1222 doses.

Details on this clone: Antigen: not known. One end of the junction is discordant with germline, which a read error may explain.

Here immunoSEQ multiplex PCR was the method, and the copy in TCRdb shows in-frame clones only, minus some. The sample consists of some 70,000 clones, 75% to 85% of them appearing once. Source: peripheral blood, taken on day 0 of AZD1222 vaccination. The clonotype comes from an adult in good health.

The CDR3: CASSVRGGPQKTQYF. CDR3 sequence (DNA): TGTGCCAGCAGTGTCCGCGGGGGCCCCCAAAAGACCCAGTACTTC. The chain employs TRBV28 and TRBJ2-5, with D tentatively TRBD2 (7 bases). Germline V gene data show CDR1 as MDHEN and CDR2 as SYDVKM. The length of the CDR3 is 15 residues.